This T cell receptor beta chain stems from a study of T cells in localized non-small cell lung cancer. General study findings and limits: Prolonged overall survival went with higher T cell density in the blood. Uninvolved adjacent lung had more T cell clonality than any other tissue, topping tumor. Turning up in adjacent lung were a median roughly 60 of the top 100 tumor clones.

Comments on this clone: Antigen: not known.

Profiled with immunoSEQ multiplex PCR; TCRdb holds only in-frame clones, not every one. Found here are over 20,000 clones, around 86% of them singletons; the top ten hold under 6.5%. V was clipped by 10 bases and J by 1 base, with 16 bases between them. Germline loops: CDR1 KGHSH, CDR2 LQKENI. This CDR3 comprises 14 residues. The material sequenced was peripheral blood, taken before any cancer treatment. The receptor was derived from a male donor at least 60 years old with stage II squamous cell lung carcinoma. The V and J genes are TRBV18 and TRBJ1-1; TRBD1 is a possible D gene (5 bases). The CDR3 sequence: CATRQGGQNTEAFF. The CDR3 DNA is TGTGCCACGAGGCAGGGAGGACAGAACACTGAAGCTTTCTTT.